Sequencing of this T cell receptor (beta chain) was carried out in a study of T cell repertoires and Cas9 in healthy adults. Study details: SpCas9-reactive CD4 and CD8 T cells were characterized for potency, cytotoxicity and lineage. Study-wide results and limits: SpCas9-reactive effector T cells were reportedly restrained in vitro by SpCas9-reactive regulatory T cells.

In regard to this clone: The target antigen is unknown.

CDR1 LGHNT and CDR2 FRNRAP come from the germline V gene. This CDR3 is built from 14 residues. Trimming pared 5 bases from V and 3 bases from J, leaving 11 bases between. This table comes from immunoSEQ multiplex PCR, and its TCRdb copy is limited to in-frame clones, with some not included. The sample consists of approximately 23,000 clones, roughly nine tenths of them appearing once. The sequenced material came from CD4+ effector T cells (CD127+, CD25-, CD137-, CD154-) from PBMCs; culture status not recorded. This receptor was identified in a human donor in good health. V gene TRBV12-5 combines with J gene TRBJ2-1; D gene ambiguous. The CDR3, as DNA: TGTGCTAGTGGTCCCCACGGAGTCTACAATGAGCAGTTCTTC. Its protein is CASGPHGVYNEQFF.